These 14 T cell receptor beta chains were all obtained from the same sample, sequenced in a study of beta chain features in type 1 diabetes listed by TCRdb under 2018. Their target antigens are unknown. Broad study findings and their caveats: In all four CD4+ subsets, TCRB CDR3 length was moderately but significantly shorter in type 1 diabetes patients.

Library creation used the immunoSEQ multiplex PCR assay. The entire isolated RNA was reverse transcribed using the High Capacity cDNA Reverse Transcription Kit, and thus expressed TCRB transcripts were sequenced. Not all clones reach the TCRdb copy of this immuneACCESS table, which keeps in-frame sequences only. Checked studies attribute under half of the gap to unresolved V genes and leave the rest unexplained. In this sample the table shows more than 95,000 clones, 25% to 35% of which occur a single time. Around 0.5% of the sample belongs to the ten largest clones. Sequencing input: central memory CD4+ T cells from blood. The source of these receptors is a young woman with type 1 diabetes.

This clone has a handful of counts. The chain couples TRBV5-5 to TRBJ2-3, with D possibly being TRBD1 (6 bases). This CDR3 is built from 15 residues. Trimming took off 4 bases at V and 7 bases at J, with 19 bases between the two ends. The germline gives CDR1 SGHKS, CDR2 YYEKEE (reference sequence). DNA of the CDR3: TGTGCCAGCAGCCCGCTCTGGGGGCGATTTAATACGCAGTATTTT. Amino acid sequence: CASSPLWGRFNTQYF.

The chain recombines TRBV14 with TRBJ1-3; D call uncertain. The CDR3 is 16 amino acids. V was clipped by 1 base and J by 0 bases, with 10 bases between them. Germline CDR1 and CDR2: SGHDN and FVKESK. CDR3 in amino acids: CASSQGGLISGNTIYF. CDR3 in DNA: TGTGCCAGCAGCCAAGGAGGACTCATCTCTGGAAACACCATATATTTT.

This chain connects TRBV10-3 to TRBJ1-2, with D possibly matching TRBD1 (6 bases). V was trimmed by 0 bases and J by 6 bases, leaving 14 bases between them. Germline loops: CDR1 ENHRY, CDR2 SYGVKD. The CDR3 loop spans 15 amino acids. CDR3 in amino acids: CAISESNRQGNGYTF. CDR3 coding DNA: TGTGCCATCAGTGAGTCAAATCGGCAGGGGAATGGCTACACCTTC.

The table lists this clone with a few counts. The rearrangement links TRBV4-3 to TRBJ2-3; 7 nucleotides match TRBD2. The CDR3 loop spans 15 amino acids. Looked up from germline, CDR1 is LGHNA and CDR2 is YSLEER. V gave up 4 bases and J gave up 2 bases; unmatched junction bases: 6. As DNA, the CDR3 is TGCGCCAGCAGCCTTGGACGGGGGGTCACAGATACGCAGTATTTT. Amino acids: CASSLGRGVTDTQYF.

The V and J genes are TRBV11-2 and TRBJ2-6; a weak D match, TRBD1 (5 bases). The V end lost 5 bases, the J end lost 0 bases, and 8 bases lay between the germline ends. There are 15 residues in the CDR3. Germline CDR1 and CDR2: SGHAT and FQNNGV. In DNA form, the CDR3 reads TGTGCCAGCAGCCTAGGACACTCTGGGGCCAACGTCCTGACTTTC. Its translation: CASSLGHSGANVLTF.

V usage is TRBV7-2 and J usage is TRBJ2-1; TRBD2 matches 10 bases. Germline assignment: CDR1 SGHTA and CDR2 FQGNSA. CDR3 length equals 16 residues. V was clipped by 4 bases and J by 5 bases; unmatched bases: 8. The CDR3 nucleotides are TGTGCCAGCAGCTCCACACTAGCGGGAAGAAACAATGAGCAGTTCTTC. This translates into CASSSTLAGRNNEQFF.

This clone was seen a few times. One junction end disagrees with the germline gene, perhaps due to a read error. This chain links TRBV7-8 with TRBJ2-2, with 7 bases matching TRBD2. Germline CDR1 is SGHVS and CDR2 is FQNEAQ. The CDR3 extends over 16 amino acids. This CDR3 reads CASSLAAGLQIGELFF. The DNA for the CDR3 is TGTGCCAGCAGCCTAGCGGCAGGGTTGCAGATCGGGGAGCTGTTTTTT. Full variable domain (rest looked up from reference TRBV7-8 and TRBJ2-2): GAGVSQSPRYKVAKRGQDVALRCDPISGHVSLFWYQQALGQGPEFLTYFQNEAQLDKSGLPSDRFFAERPEGSVSTLKIQRTQQEDSAVYLCASSLAAGLQIGELFFGEGSRLTVL.

This clone came up a few times. The chain joins TRBV5-1 to TRBJ1-1; 7 bases fit TRBD1. J gave up 3 bases and V 2 bases, and 4 bases lay outside the gene matches. Looked up from germline, CDR1 is SGHRS and CDR2 is YFSETQ. This CDR3 has 14 amino acids. The CDR3 DNA reads as TGCGCCAGCAGCTTTTCCAGGGGGGACACTGAAGCTTTCTTT. Translation gives CASSFSRGDTEAFF.

J is TRBJ2-7 and V is TRBV6-1; perhaps TRBD2 as D (5 bases). CDR1 and CDR2 from the germline V gene are MNHNS and SASEGT. Trimming pared 8 bases from V and 6 bases from J, leaving 11 bases between. The CDR3 is 11 amino acids. CDR3 residues: CASAGSGEQYF. As DNA, the CDR3 is TGTGCCAGCGCGGGTTCGGGCGAGCAGTACTTC.

This clone occurred many times. The rearrangement uses TRBV5-1 and TRBJ2-5, with a weak D call TRBD2 (5 bases). Germline lookup yields CDR1 SGHRS and CDR2 YFSETQ. The CDR3 covers 13 residues. The V end lost 4 bases, the J end lost 5 bases, and 12 bases lay between the germline ends. CDR3 coding DNA: TGCGCCAGCAGCCCCGGGTCGGGGGAGACCCAGTACTTC. It translates to CASSPGSGETQYF.

The chain joins TRBV28 to TRBJ2-5; 7 bases map to TRBD1. Trimming removed 6 bases from V and 3 bases from J; junction bases left unmatched: 10. CDR3 length: 15 residues. Germline CDR1 and CDR2: MDHEN and SYDVKM. Written as DNA, the CDR3 is TGTGCCAGCAGCCTGACAGGGCCCGGGAAAGAGACCCAGTACTTC. This gives the protein CASSLTGPGKETQYF.

CDR3 nucleotide sequence: TGTGCCAGCAGCTCCCTGAGGGGGAACGAGCAGTACGTC. Protein: CASSSLRGNEQYV. The chain links TRBV6-1 to TRBJ2-7; weak D call: TRBD1 (6 bases). Germline V lookup: CDR1 MNHNS, CDR2 SASEGT. The CDR3 runs 13 residues. The V and J ends lost 6 bases and 5 bases respectively, with 14 bases between them.

This chain uses TRBV2 with TRBJ2-5; D possibly corresponds to TRBD2 (6 bases). V dropped 9 bases and J dropped 0 bases, with 17 bases sitting between them. Looked up from germline, CDR1 is SNHLY and CDR2 is FYNNEI. The CDR3 extends over 15 amino acids. Here the CDR3 reads CASRRTTSYQETQYF. The CDR3, as DNA: TGTGCCAGTCGCCGGACTACCTCGTACCAAGAGACCCAGTACTTC.

The gene calls are TRBV6-6 and TRBJ2-3, with D uncertain. V was clipped by 6 bases and J by 2 bases, with 12 bases between them. The CDR3 length is 14 residues. Germline CDR1 reads MNHNY; CDR2 reads SVGAGI (reference sequence). CDR3 residues: CASSLDTSTDTQYF. As DNA, the CDR3 is TGTGCCAGCAGCTTAGATACGTCCACAGATACGCAGTATTTT.